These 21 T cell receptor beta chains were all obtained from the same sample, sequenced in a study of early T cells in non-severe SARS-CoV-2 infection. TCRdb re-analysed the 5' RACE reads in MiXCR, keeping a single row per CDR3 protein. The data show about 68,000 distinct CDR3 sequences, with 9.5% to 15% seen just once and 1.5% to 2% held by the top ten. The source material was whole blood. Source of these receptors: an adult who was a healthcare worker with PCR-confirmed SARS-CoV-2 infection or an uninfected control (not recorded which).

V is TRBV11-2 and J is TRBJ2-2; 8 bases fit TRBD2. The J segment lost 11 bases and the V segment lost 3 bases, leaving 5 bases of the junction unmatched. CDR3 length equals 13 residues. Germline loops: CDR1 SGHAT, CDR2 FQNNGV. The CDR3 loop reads CASSLTSGGELFF. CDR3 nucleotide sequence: TGTGCCAGCAGCTTGACAAGCGGGGGAGAGCTGTTTTTT.

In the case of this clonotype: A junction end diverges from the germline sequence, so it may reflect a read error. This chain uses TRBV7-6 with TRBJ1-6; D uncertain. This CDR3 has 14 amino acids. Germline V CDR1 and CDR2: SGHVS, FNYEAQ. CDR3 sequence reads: CASSPQTQNSALHF. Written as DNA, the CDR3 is TGTGCCAGCAGCCCCCAGACCCAAAATTCAGCCCTCCACTTT.

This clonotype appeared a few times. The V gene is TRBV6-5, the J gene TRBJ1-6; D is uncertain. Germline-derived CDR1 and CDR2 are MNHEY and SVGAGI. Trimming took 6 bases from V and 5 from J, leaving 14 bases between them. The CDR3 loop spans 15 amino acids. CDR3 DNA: TGTGCCAGCAGACTCCAGGCAGTCAATAATTCACCCCTCCACTTT. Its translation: CASRLQAVNNSPLHF.

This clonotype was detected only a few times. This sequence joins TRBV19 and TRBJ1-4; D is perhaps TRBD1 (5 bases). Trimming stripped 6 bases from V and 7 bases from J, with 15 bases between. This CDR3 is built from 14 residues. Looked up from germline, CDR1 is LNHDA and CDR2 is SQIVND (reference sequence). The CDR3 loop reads CASRKRGSAEKLFF. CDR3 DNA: TGTGCCAGTAGGAAGAGGGGATCTGCTGAAAAACTGTTTTTT.

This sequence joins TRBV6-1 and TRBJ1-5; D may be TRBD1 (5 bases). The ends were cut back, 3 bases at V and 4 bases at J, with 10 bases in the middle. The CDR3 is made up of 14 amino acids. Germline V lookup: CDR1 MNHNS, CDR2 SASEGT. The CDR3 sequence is CASSEGLTNQPQHF. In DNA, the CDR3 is TGTGCCAGCAGTGAGGGACTCACTAATCAGCCCCAGCATTTT.

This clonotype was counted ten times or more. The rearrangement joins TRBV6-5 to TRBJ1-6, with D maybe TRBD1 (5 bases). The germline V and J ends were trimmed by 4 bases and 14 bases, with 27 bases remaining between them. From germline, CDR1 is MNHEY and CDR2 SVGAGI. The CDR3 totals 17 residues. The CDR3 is CASSSNSGTVFGFTLHF. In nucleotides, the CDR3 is TGTGCCAGCAGTTCCAACTCCGGGACGGTATTTGGTTTTACCCTCCACTTT.

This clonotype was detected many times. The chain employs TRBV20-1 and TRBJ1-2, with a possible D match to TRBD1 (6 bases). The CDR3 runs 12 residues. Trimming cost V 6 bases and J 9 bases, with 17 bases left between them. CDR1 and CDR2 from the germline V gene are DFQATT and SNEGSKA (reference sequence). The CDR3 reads CSARDMKNRYTF. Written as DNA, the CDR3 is TGCAGTGCCAGGGACATGAAGAATCGCTACACCTTC.

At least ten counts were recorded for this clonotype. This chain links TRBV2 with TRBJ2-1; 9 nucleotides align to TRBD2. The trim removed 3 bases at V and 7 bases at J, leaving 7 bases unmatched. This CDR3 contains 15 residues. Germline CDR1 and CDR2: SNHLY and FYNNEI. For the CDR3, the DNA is TGTGCCAGCAGTGATGCTGGCGGGGGGGCGAATGAGCAGTTCTTC. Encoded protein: CASSDAGGGANEQFF. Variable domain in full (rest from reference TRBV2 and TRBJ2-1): EPEVTQTPSHQVTQMGQEVILRCVPISNHLYFYWYRQILGQKVEFLVSFYNNEISEKSEIFDDQFSVERPDGSNFTLKIRSTKLEDSAMYFCASSDAGGGANEQFFGPGTRLTVL.

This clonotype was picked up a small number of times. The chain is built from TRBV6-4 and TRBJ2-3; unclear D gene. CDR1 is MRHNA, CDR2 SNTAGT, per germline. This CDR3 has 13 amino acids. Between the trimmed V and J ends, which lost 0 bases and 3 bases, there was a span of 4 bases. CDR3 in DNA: TGTGCCAGCAGTGACTCTGAGACAGATACGCAGTATTTT. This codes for CASSDSETDTQYF.

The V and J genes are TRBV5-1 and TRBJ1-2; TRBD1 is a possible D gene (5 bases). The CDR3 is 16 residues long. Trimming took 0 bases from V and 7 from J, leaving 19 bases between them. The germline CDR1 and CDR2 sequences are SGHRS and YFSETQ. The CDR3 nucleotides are TGCGCCAGCAGCTTGGCTAACCGCCAGGGAGTCAGTGGCTACACCTTC. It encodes CASSLANRQGVSGYTF. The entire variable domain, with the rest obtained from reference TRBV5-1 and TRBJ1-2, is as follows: KAGVTQTPRYLIKTRGQQVTLSCSPISGHRSVSWYQQTPGQGLQFLFEYFSETQRNKGNFPGRFSGRQFSNSRSEMNVSTLELGDSALYLCASSLANRQGVSGYTFGSGTRLTVV.

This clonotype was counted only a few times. In DNA, the CDR3 is TGTGCCAGCAGCTCCTCGACAGGGCGCATGGATACGCAGTATTTT. Amino acids: CASSSSTGRMDTQYF. This chain uses TRBV11-1 with TRBJ2-3, with 7 bases lining up with TRBD1. This CDR3 has 15 residues. With 4 bases clipped from V and 6 bases from J, the junction kept 10 bases outside the gene matches. Germline CDR1 is SGHAT and CDR2 is FQDESV (reference sequence).

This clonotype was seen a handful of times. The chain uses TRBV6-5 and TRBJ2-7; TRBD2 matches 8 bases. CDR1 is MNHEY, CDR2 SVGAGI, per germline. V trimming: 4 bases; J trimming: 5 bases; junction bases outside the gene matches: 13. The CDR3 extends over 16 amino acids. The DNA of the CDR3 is TGTGCCAGCAGTTTATTCCCGGCAGCGGGGGTGGACGAGCAGTACTTC. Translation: CASSLFPAAGVDEQYF.

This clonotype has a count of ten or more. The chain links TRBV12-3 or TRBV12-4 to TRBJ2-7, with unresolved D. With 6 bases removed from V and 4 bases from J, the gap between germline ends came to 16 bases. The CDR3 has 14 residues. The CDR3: CASRPAESPYEQYF. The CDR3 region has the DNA TGTGCCAGCAGGCCCGCAGAGTCCCCGTACGAGCAGTACTTC.

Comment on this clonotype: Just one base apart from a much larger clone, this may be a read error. CDR3 nucleotide sequence: TGTGCCAGCAGCTTGGGTCGACAGACCCTCTCCTACGAGCAGTACTTC. Its translation: CASSLGRQTLSYEQYF. V gene TRBV7-8 combines with J gene TRBJ2-7; tentatively, D is TRBD1 (5 bases). Trimming removed 3 bases from V and 0 bases from J, with 15 bases in between. The CDR3 sequence is 16 residues long. Germline CDR1 SGHVS, CDR2 FQNEAQ.

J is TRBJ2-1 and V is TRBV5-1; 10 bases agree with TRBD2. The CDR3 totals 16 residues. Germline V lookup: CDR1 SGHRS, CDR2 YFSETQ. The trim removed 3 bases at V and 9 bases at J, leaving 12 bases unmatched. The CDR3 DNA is TGCGCCAGCAGCTCCTCCAGCGGGGGGGCCTCGGGTGAGCAGTTCTTC. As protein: CASSSSSGGASGEQFF. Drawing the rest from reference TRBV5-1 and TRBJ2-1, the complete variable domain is KAGVTQTPRYLIKTRGQQVTLSCSPISGHRSVSWYQQTPGQGLQFLFEYFSETQRNKGNFPGRFSGRQFSNSRSEMNVSTLELGDSALYLCASSSSSGGASGEQFFGPGTRLTVL.

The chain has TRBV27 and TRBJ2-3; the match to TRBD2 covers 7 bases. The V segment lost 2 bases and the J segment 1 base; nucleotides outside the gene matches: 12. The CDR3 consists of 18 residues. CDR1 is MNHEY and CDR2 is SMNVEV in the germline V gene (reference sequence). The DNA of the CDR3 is TGTGCCAGCAGTTTAGAGCTAGGCGGGGGAAGGGGCACAGATACGCAGTATTTT. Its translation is CASSLELGGGRGTDTQYF.

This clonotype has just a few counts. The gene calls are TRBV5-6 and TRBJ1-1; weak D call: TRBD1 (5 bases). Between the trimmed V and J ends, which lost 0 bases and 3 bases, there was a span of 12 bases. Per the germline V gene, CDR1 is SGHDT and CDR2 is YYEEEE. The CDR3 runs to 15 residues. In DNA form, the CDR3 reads TGTGCCAGCAGCTTGGCGAGGGGCCGGTACACTGAAGCTTTCTTT. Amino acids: CASSLARGRYTEAFF.

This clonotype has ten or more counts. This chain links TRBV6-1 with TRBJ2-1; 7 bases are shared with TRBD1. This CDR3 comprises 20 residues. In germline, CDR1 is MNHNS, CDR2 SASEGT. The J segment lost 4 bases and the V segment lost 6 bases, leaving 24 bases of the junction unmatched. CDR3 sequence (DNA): TGTGCCAGCAGCCTTCTCTTGGGACAGACCCATGGACGGGGTTACAATGAGCAGTTCTTC. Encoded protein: CASSLLLGQTHGRGYNEQFF.

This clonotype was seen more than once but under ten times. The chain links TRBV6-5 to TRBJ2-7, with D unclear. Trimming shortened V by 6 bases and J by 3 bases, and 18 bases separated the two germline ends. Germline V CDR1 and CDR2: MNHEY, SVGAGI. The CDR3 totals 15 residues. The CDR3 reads CASSPGHQPLYEQYF. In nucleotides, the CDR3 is TGTGCCAGCAGCCCCGGCCATCAACCTCTCTACGAGCAGTACTTC.

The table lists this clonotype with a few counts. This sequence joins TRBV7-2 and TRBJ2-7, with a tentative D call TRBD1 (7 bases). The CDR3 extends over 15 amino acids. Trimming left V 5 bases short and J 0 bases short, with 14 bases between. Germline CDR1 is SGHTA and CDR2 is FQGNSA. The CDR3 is CASSRRGDSSYEQYF. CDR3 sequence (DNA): TGTGCCAGCAGCCGGAGGGGGGACAGCTCCTACGAGCAGTACTTC. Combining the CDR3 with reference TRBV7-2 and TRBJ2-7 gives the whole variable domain GAGVSQSPSNKVTEKGKDVELRCDPISGHTALYWYRQSLGQGLEFLIYFQGNSAPDKSGLPSDRFSAERTGGSVSTLTIQRTQQEDSAVYLCASSRRGDSSYEQYFGPGTRLTVT.

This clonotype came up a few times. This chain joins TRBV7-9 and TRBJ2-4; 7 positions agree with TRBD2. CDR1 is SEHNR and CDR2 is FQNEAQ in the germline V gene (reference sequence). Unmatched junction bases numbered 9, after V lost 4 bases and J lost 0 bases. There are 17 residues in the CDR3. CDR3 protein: CASSSLGGNVAKNIQYF. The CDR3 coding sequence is TGTGCCAGCAGCTCTTTGGGGGGGAATGTAGCCAAAAACATTCAGTACTTC.